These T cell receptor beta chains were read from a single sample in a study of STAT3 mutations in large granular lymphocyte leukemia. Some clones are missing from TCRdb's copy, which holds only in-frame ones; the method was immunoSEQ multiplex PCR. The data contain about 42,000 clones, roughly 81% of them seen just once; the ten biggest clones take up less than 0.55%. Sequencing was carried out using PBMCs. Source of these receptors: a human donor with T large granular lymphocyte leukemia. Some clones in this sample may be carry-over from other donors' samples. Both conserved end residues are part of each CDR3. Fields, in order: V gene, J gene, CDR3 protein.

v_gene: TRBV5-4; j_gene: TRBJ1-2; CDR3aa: CASSSGLPSGVKGGYTF
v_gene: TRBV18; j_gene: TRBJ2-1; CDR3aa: CASSPQPQPNYNEQFF
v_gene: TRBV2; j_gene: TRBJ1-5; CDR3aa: CASTQGGSNQPQHF
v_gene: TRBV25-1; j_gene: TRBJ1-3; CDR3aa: CASSIHSGNTIYF
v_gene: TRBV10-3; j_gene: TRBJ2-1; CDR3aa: CAISEGTGGYNEQFF
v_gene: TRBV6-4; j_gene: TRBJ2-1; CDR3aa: CASSDSLENEQFF
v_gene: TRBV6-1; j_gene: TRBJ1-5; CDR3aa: CASSEVGPQHF
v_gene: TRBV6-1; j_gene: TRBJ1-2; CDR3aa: CASPGQGSLGYGYTF
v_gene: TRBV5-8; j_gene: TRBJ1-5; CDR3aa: CASSLARNQPQHF
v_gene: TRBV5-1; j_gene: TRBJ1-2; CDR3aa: CASSPGQGDGYTF
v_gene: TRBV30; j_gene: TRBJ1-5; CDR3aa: CAWSGHSNQPQHF
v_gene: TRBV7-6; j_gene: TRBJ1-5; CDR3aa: CASSVGTGENQPQHF
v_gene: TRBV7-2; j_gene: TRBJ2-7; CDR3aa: CASSSTYEQYF
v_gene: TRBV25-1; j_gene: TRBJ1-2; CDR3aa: CASHRQGHGYTF
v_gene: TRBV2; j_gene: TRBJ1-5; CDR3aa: CASRMGGVSSQPQHF
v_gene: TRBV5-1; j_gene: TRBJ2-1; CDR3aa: CASSLSETGYNEQFF
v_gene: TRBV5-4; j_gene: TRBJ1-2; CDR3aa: CASSRRDSFHYGYTF
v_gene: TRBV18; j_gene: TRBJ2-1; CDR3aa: CASSLSFGSGDFLREQFF
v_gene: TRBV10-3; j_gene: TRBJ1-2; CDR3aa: CAISESRTYGRANYGYTF
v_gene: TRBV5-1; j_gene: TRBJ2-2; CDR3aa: CASMGQPDTGELFF
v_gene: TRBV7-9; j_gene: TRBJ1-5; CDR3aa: CASSPLPGNQPQHF
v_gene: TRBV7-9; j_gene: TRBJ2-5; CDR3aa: CASSLRQETQYF
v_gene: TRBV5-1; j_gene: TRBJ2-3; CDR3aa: CASSWATSTDTQYF
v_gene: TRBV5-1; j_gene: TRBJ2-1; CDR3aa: CASSPRTSGGANEQFF
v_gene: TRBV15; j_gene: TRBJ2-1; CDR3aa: CATRAGDRGFYNEQFF
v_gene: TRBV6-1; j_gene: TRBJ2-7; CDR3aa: CASSVDRGSSYEQYF
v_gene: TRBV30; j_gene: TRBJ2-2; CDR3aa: CAWSRDLSNTGELFF
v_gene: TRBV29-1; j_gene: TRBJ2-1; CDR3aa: CSVEGGVEQFF
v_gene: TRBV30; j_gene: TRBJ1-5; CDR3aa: CAWSAARDQPQHF
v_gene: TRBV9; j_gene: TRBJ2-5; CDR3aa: CASSVGTQQETQYF
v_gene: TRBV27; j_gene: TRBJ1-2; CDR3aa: CASSPLWVGGADYGYTF
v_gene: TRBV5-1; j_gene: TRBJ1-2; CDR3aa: CASSLAGVTNYGYTF
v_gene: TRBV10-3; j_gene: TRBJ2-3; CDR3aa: CAISDKGGGTDTQYF
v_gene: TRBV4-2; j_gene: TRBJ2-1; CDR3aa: CASSQFPGQGSYNEQFF
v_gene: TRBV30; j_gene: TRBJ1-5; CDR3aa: CAWSRDSHQPQHF
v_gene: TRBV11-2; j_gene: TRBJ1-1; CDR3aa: CASSLDPSQFTEAFF
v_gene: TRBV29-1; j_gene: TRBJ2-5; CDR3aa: CSGDSGGAETQYF
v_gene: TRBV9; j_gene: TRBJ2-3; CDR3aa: CASSTAGRTDTQYF
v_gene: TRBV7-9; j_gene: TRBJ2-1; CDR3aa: CASDQLAGAYNEQFF
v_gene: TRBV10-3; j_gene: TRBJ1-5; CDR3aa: CAISESDRANQPQHF
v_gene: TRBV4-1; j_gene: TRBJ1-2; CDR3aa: CASSQFFESGGPYGYTF
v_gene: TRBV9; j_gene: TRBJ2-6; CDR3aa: CASSSGAGANVLTF
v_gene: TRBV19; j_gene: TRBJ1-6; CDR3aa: CASSWTLDNSPLHF
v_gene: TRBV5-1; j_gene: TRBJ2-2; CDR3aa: CASSLIGSNTGELFF
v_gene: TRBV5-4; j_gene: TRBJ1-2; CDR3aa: CASSLEGKTYGYTF
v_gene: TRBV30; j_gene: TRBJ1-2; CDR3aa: CAWTLRGRGHYGYTF
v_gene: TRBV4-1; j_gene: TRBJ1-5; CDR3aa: CASSQGALGGGTGVNQPQHF
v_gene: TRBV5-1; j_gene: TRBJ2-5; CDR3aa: CASSLGGYREETQYF
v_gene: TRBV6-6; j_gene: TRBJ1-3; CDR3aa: CASSRGPSSGNTIYF
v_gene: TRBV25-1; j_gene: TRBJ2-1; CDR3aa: CASTNSGRGRTYNEQFF
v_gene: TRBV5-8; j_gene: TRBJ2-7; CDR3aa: CASTFEVARTYEQYF
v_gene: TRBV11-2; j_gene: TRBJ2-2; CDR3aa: CASSQGQFNTGELFF
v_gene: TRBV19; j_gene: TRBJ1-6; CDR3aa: CASSQQGDYSPLHF